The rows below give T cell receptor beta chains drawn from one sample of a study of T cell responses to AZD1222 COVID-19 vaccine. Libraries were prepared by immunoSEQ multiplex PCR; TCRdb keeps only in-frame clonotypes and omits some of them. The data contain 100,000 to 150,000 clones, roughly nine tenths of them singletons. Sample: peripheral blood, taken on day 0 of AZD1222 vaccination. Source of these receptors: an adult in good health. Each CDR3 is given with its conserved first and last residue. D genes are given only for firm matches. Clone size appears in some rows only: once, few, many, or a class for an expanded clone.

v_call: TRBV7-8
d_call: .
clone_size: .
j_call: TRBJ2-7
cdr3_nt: TGTGCCAGCAGCCCTGATCAGGAGCAGTACTTC
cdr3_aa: CASSPDQEQYF

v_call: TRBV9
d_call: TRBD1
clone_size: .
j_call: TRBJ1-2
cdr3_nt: TGTGCCAGCAGCGTAGCGACAGGGGGTGGCTACACCTTC
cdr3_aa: CASSVATGGGYTF

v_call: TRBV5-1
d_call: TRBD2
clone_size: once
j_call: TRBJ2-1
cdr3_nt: TGCGCCAGCAGCTTACTCCAGCGGGGCTACAATGAGCAGTTCTTC
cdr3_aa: CASSLLQRGYNEQFF

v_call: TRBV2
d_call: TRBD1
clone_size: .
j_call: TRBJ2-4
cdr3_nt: TGTGCCAGCACCTTCGGGGACAGAAACATTCAGTACTTC
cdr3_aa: CASTFGDRNIQYF

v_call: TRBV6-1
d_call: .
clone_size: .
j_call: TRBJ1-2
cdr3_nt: TGTGCCAGCAGTGGTTACAGGGTGTTGGGGAAGGCTAACTATGGCTACACCTTC
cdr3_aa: CASSGYRVLGKANYGYTF

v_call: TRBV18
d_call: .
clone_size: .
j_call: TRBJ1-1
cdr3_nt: TGTGCCAGCTCGGGCAGTACCATGAACACTGAAGCTTTCTTT
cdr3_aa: CASSGSTMNTEAFF

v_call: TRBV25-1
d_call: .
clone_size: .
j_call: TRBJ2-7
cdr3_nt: TGTGCCAGCAGTCCGGACGGTTCCTACGAGCAGTACTTC
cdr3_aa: CASSPDGSYEQYF

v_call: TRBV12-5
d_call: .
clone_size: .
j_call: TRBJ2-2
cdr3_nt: TGTGCTAGTGGTTTGGCTCAGGGCCACGGGGAGCTGTTTTTT
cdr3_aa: CASGLAQGHGELFF

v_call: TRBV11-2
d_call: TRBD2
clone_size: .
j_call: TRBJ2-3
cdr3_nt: TGTGCCAGCAGCTCCATGACTAGCGGTAGCACAGATACGCAGTATTTT
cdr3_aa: CASSSMTSGSTDTQYF

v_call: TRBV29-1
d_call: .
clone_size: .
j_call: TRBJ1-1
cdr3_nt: TGCAGCGTTACTGTGGCGAGCACTGAAGCTTTCTTT
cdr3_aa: CSVTVASTEAFF

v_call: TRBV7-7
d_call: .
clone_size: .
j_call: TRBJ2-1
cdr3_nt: TGTGCTAGCAGCCGACTATCGAGCTCCTACAATGAGCAGTTCTTC
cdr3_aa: CASSRLSSSYNEQFF

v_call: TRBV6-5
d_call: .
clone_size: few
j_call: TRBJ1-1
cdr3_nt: TGTGCCAGCACCCTGAATGGGGGCACTGAAGCTTTCTTT
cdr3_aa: CASTLNGGTEAFF

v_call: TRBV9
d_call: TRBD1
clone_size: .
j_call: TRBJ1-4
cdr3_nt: TGTGCCACGAGGGGACAGGGTTGTGAAAAACTGTTTTTT
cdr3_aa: CATRGQGCEKLFF

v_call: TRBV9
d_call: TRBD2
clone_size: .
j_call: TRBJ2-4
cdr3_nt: TGTGCCAGCAGCGTAGCCCCGGGGAGGGGAAACATTCAGTACTTC
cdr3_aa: CASSVAPGRGNIQYF

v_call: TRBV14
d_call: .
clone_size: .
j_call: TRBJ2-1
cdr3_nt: TGTGCCAGCACCCTAGGGACTCCCGTAGGCAATGAGCAGTTCTTC
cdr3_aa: CASTLGTPVGNEQFF

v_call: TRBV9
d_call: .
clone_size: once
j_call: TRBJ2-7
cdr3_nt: TGTGCCAGCAGCGTAGGGTCTAGCGAAGCCTACGAGCAGTACTTC
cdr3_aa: CASSVGSSEAYEQYF

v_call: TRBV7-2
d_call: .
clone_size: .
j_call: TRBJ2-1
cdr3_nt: TGTGCCAGCAGCCCCCATTTCGGGGGGCCCTCCTACAATGAGCAGTTCTTC
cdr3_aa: CASSPHFGGPSYNEQFF

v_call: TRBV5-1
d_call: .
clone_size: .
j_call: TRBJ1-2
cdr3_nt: TGCGCCAGCAGTACAGCCTTCTCCTCTAACTATGGCTACACCTTC
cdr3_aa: CASSTAFSSNYGYTF

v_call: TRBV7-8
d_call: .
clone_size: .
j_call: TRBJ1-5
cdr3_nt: TGTGCCAGCACTCCGGGTGCGGCGGTTAGCAATCAGCCCCAGCATTTT
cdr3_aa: CASTPGAAVSNQPQHF

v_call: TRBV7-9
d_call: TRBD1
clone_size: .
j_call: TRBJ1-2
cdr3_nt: TGTGCCAGCAGCTTAGGAGGGGGCGATTTTTTCTTCTATGGCTACACCTTC
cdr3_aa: CASSLGGGDFFFYGYTF

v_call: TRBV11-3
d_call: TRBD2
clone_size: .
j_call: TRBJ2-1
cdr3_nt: TGTGCCAGCAGCTTGGGGAGGGGCGAGGGTGACAATGAGCAGTTCTTC
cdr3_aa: CASSLGRGEGDNEQFF

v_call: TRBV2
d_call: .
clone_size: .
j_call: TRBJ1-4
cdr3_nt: TGTGCCAGCAGTGAATGGACAGAAAAACTGTTTTTT
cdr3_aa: CASSEWTEKLFF

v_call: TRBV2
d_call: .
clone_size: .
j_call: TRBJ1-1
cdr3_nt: TGTGCCAGCAGGGGCTGGATCATGAACACTGAAGCTTTCTTT
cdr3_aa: CASRGWIMNTEAFF

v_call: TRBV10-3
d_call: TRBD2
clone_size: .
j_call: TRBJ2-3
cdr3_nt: TGTGCCATCAGCCCCGGACTAGCGGACACAGATACGCAGTATTTT
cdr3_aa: CAISPGLADTDTQYF

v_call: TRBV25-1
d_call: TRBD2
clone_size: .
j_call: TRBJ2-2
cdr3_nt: TGTGCCAGCAGTAGCGCGGGAGGCTATGGGGCCGGGGAGCTGTTTTTT
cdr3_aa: CASSSAGGYGAGELFF

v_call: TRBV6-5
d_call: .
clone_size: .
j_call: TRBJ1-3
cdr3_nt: TGTGCCAGCCTCATGGGAGTTAGGGTAAACACCATATATTTT
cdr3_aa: CASLMGVRVNTIYF

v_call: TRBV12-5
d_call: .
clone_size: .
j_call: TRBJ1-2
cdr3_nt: TGTGCTAGTGGCTTTAGGACGGAAGGCTACACCTTC
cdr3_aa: CASGFRTEGYTF

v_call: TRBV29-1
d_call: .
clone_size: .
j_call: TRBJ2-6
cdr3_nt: TGCAGCGTTGAGAGCTCTGGGGCCAACGTCCTGACTTTC
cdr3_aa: CSVESSGANVLTF

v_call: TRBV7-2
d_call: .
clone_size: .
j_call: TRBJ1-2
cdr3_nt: TGTGCCAGCAGCTTCGGGCCCCGGGACGGCTACACCTTC
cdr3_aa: CASSFGPRDGYTF

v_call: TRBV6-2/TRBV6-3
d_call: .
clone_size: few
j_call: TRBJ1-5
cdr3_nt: TGTGCCAGCAGCAAAGCTGGTTTGAGCAATCAGCCCCAGCATTTT
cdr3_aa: CASSKAGLSNQPQHF

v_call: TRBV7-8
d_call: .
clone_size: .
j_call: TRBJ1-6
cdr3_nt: TGTGCCCCGGATCAGGGCTATAATTCACCCCTCCACTTT
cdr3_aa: CAPDQGYNSPLHF